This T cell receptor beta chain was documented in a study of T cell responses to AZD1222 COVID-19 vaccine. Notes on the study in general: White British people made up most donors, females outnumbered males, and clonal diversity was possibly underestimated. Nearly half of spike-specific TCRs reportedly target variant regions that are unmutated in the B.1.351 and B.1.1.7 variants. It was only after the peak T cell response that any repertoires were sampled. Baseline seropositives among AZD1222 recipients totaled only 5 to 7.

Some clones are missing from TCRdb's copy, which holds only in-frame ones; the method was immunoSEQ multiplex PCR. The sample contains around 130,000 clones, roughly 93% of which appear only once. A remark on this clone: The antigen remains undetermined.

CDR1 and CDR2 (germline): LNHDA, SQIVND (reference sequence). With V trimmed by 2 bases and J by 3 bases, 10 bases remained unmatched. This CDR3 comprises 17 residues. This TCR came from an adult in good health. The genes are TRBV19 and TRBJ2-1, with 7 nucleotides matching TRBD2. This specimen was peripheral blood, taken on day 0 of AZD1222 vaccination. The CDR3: CASSIRTRGMSYNEQFF. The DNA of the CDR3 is TGTGCCAGTAGTATAAGGACTAGAGGGATGAGCTACAATGAGCAGTTCTTC.